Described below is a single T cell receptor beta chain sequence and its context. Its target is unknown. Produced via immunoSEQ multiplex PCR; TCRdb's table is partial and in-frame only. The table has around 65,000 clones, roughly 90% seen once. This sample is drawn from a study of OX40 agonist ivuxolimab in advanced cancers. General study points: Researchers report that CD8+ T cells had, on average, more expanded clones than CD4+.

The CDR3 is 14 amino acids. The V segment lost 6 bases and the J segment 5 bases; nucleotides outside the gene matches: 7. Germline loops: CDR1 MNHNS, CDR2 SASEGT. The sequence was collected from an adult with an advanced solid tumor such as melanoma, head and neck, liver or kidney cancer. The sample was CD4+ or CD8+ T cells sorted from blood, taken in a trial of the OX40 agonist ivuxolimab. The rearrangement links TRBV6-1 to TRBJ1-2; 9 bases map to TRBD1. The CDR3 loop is CASSRRGTGYGYTF. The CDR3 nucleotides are TGTGCCAGCAGCCGTCGCGGGACAGGGTATGGCTACACCTTC.